Listed here are 32 T cell receptor beta chains from one sample, sequenced in a study of human CD8 memory T cell subsets. Making the TCR beta libraries relied on UMI-labeled 5' RACE. Following a re-call of the 5' RACE reads, TCRdb has one entry per CDR3 protein and lacks DNA. The repertoire shows 9,000 to 13,000 distinct CDR3 sequences; the top ten hold about 15%. The source material was CD8+ stem-like memory T cells (TSCM and TCM) sorted from PBMCs. The subset here: stem-like memory CD8 T cells (TSTEM), CCR7+ PD-1- TIGIT-. Receptors originate from a human donor in good health.

Measured by frequency, this clonotype is medium-sized. The J gene is TRBJ1-1, the V gene TRBV5-1; the TRBD1 assignment by TCRdb is unverifiable without DNA. This CDR3 comprises 15 residues. From germline, CDR1 is SGHRS and CDR2 YFSETQ. The CDR3 loop reads CASSLVQGMNTEAFF.

The chain combines TRBV29-1 with TRBJ1-4; the TRBD1 assignment by TCRdb is unverifiable without DNA. Germline CDR1 is SQVTM and CDR2 is ANQGSEA. CDR3 length: 12 residues. The CDR3 sequence: CSAQEDNEKLFF.

J is TRBJ2-5 and V is TRBV28; the D call from TCRdb, TRBD2, cannot be confirmed without DNA. The CDR3 runs 17 residues. Germline CDR1 is MDHEN and CDR2 is SYDVKM. This CDR3 reads CASSFPSGGSDQETQYF.

The CDR3 spells CAWSRDSSTDTQYF. V is TRBV30 and J is TRBJ2-3; TCRdb's D call, TRBD2, is unchecked because there is no DNA. Germline V gene lookup returns CDR1 GTSNPN and CDR2 SVGIG (reference sequence). The length of the CDR3 is 14 residues.

The chain has TRBV10-3 and TRBJ2-7; the D call from TCRdb, TRBD1, cannot be confirmed without DNA. This CDR3 comprises 15 residues. The germline V gene has CDR1 ENHRY and CDR2 SYGVKD. The CDR3 loop is CAISEPGTGGYEQYF.

This CDR3 is CASRQILADNEQFF. V and J are TRBV2 and TRBJ2-1; TCRdb picks TRBD2, but there is no DNA to check that call. Germline CDR1 and CDR2: SNHLY and FYNNEI. This CDR3 contains 14 residues.

The CDR3 reads CASSLEDGSSYEQYF. This chain joins TRBV27 and TRBJ2-7. Germline CDR1 is MNHEY and CDR2 is SMNVEV (reference sequence). This CDR3 has 15 residues.

The chain uses TRBV25-1 and TRBJ1-2; TCRdb's D call of TRBD1 is untestable without DNA. CDR1 is MGHDK, CDR2 SYGVNS, per germline. The CDR3 is 15 amino acids. This chain's CDR3 is CASSGPDRGPGGYTF.

The chain employs TRBV29-1 and TRBJ1-3. The V gene's germline CDR1 is SQVTM and CDR2 ANQGSEA. The CDR3 spans 14 residues. Here the CDR3 reads CSVEGQLTGNTIYF. Using reference TRBV29-1 and TRBJ1-3 for the parts outside the CDR3, the full variable domain is SAVISQKPSRDICQRGTSLTIQCQVDSQVTMMFWYRQQPGQSLTLIATANQGSEATYESGFVIDKFPISRPNLTFSTLTVSNMSPEDSSIYLCSVEGQLTGNTIYFGEGSWLTVV.

This clonotype is classed as medium-sized by frequency. The rearrangement joins TRBV5-1 to TRBJ2-7; as DNA is missing, the TRBD1 call by TCRdb cannot be tested. Per the germline V gene, CDR1 is SGHRS and CDR2 is YFSETQ. The CDR3 totals 15 residues. The CDR3 spells CASSFDGTGFYEQYF. Complete variable domain (other parts from reference TRBV5-1 and TRBJ2-7): KAGVTQTPRYLIKTRGQQVTLSCSPISGHRSVSWYQQTPGQGLQFLFEYFSETQRNKGNFPGRFSGRQFSNSRSEMNVSTLELGDSALYLCASSFDGTGFYEQYFGPGTRLTVT.

The chain recombines TRBV7-9 with TRBJ2-3; without DNA, the TCRdb call of TRBD1 cannot be checked. Looked up from germline, CDR1 is SEHNR and CDR2 is FQNEAQ (reference sequence). CDR3 size: 12 residues. CDR3 sequence: CASQGVGDTQYF.

According to its frequency, this clonotype is medium-sized. The chain uses TRBV5-1 and TRBJ2-7; TCRdb reports TRBD1, a call that lacks DNA to check it against. This CDR3 contains 14 residues. Germline V gene data show CDR1 as SGHRS and CDR2 as YFSETQ. This chain's CDR3 is CASSPGTAPYEQYF.

J is TRBJ2-7 and V is TRBV5-4. Per germline, CDR1 SGHNT and CDR2 YYREEE (reference sequence). CDR3 size: 13 residues. The CDR3 loop reads CASSHISSYEQYF.

By frequency, this clonotype is medium-sized. The V and J genes are TRBV29-1 and TRBJ2-7; the D call from TCRdb, TRBD2, cannot be confirmed without DNA. There are 11 residues in the CDR3. Germline V gives CDR1 SQVTM, CDR2 ANQGSEA. CDR3 sequence: CSALKSYEQYF.

The chain couples TRBV6-1 to TRBJ1-1. The CDR3 extends over 11 amino acids. Germline CDR1 and CDR2: MNHNS and SASEGT. The CDR3 reads CASSPRTEAFF.

The rearrangement links TRBV6-2 or TRBV6-3 to TRBJ2-7. CDR1 is MNHEY and CDR2 is SVGEGT in the germline V gene. The length of the CDR3 is 14 residues. The CDR3 is CASSYSLGLDEQYF.

According to its frequency, this clonotype is medium-sized. The rearrangement links TRBV29-1 to TRBJ2-5; there is no DNA to check the TCRdb D call of TRBD2. CDR1 is SQVTM and CDR2 is ANQGSEA in the germline V gene. The CDR3 covers 15 residues. CDR3 protein: CSVDALAGEQETQYF.

The chain recombines TRBV4-1 with TRBJ2-1; without DNA, the TCRdb call of TRBD2 cannot be checked. Germline assignment: CDR1 MGHRA and CDR2 YSYEKL. The CDR3 sequence is 15 residues long. CDR3 loop: CASSHTSVGYNEQFF.

The chain has TRBV9 and TRBJ2-3; lacking DNA, the TRBD1 call made by TCRdb goes unchecked. CDR1 is SGDLS, CDR2 YYNGEE, per germline. This CDR3 contains 17 residues. The CDR3 is CASSVSTGGHITDTQYF.

The chain joins TRBV5-1 to TRBJ2-2; TCRdb selects TRBD1, and the lack of DNA leaves this call unchecked. This CDR3 comprises 14 residues. CDR1 and CDR2 from the germline V gene are SGHRS and YFSETQ. Here the CDR3 reads CASRPDRNTGELFF.

V usage is TRBV5-6 and J usage is TRBJ2-7. CDR3 length: 14 amino acids. Germline CDR1 is SGHDT and CDR2 is YYEEEE. This CDR3 reads CASSFGRTTYEQYF. The full variable domain, completed using reference TRBV5-6 and TRBJ2-7, is DAGVTQSPTHLIKTRGQQVTLRCSPKSGHDTVSWYQQALGQGPQFIFQYYEEEERQRGNFPDRFSGHQFPNYSSELNVNALLLGDSALYLCASSFGRTTYEQYFGPGTRLTVT.

The CDR3 loop is CASRRGLNTEAFF. V is TRBV19 and J is TRBJ1-1; TCRdb reports TRBD1, a call that lacks DNA to check it against. The CDR3 has 13 amino acids. CDR1 is LNHDA, CDR2 SQIVND, per germline (reference sequence).

This clonotype is labeled medium-sized based on frequency. The CDR3 protein is CSARSFAYGTSGIADEQFF. The chain recombines TRBV20-1 with TRBJ2-1; TCRdb proposes TRBD2, but this gene call is untestable without DNA. CDR3 length: 19 residues. Germline V CDR1 and CDR2: DFQATT, SNEGSKA (reference sequence).

The chain joins TRBV4-1 to TRBJ2-1; the D call of TRBD1 rests on TCRdb alone, since no DNA is present to check it. Germline V gives CDR1 MGHRA, CDR2 YSYEKL. The CDR3 runs 16 residues. The CDR3 reads CASTERTASSYNEQFF.

The chain couples TRBV12-3 or TRBV12-4 to TRBJ2-5. This CDR3 is built from 14 residues. CDR3 protein: CASSSPVLQETQYF.

CDR3: CASSKEAGESFSNQPQHF. The J gene is TRBJ1-5, the V gene TRBV21-1; TCRdb selects TRBD1, and the lack of DNA leaves this call unchecked. TRBV21-1 is flagged as a pseudogene. This CDR3 has 18 amino acids.

The chain carries TRBV28 and TRBJ2-1. This CDR3 has 13 residues. The germline CDR1 and CDR2 sequences are MDHEN and SYDVKM. CDR3 protein: CASSFLLENEQFF.

This clonotype counts as medium-sized by frequency. J is TRBJ2-7 and V is TRBV28. CDR3 length: 13 residues. From germline, CDR1 is MDHEN and CDR2 SYDVKM. CDR3 sequence reads: CASSFGRGYEQYF.

The chain joins TRBV11-3 to TRBJ2-7; TCRdb outputs TRBD1, but without DNA this stays unchecked. Germline V lookup: CDR1 SGHNT, CDR2 YENEEA. The CDR3 is 14 residues long. CDR3 sequence reads: CASSHRDRGLEQYF.

According to its frequency, this clonotype is medium-sized (0.01 to 0.1%). The chain carries TRBV19 and TRBJ2-2. The CDR3 is 12 amino acids. Germline V gene lookup returns CDR1 LNHDA and CDR2 SQIVND (reference sequence). The chain's CDR3 is CATELNTGELFF.

The chain employs TRBV28 and TRBJ2-2; no DNA is available, so the TRBD2 call from TCRdb remains unchecked. The germline CDR1 and CDR2 sequences are MDHEN and SYDVKM. This CDR3 contains 15 residues. Here the CDR3 reads CASSLGLLNVGELFF.

V gene TRBV19 combines with J gene TRBJ2-7; TCRdb reports TRBD1, a call that lacks DNA to check it against. This CDR3 contains 12 residues. The V gene's germline CDR1 is LNHDA and CDR2 SQIVND (reference sequence). CDR3 protein: CASGTGFNEQYF.